A selection of T cell receptor beta chains follows, all from one sample in a study of T cell responses to AZD1222 COVID-19 vaccine. Profiling relied on immunoSEQ multiplex PCR, and the TCRdb table lists in-frame clones only, not all of them. The repertoire includes around 96,000 clones, approximately 86% of them detected once, and roughly 6% sits in the top ten. Sequencing used peripheral blood, obtained 28 days after the second AZD1222 dose. The receptors originated from an adult who received the AZD1222 COVID-19 vaccine. Each CDR3 is given with its conserved first and last residue.

v_call: TRBV3-1/TRBV3-2
j_call: TRBJ1-1
cdr3_aa: CASSSDRGQRGAFF

v_call: TRBV12-5
j_call: TRBJ2-1
cdr3_aa: CASGLGPLSAGGRNEQFF

v_call: TRBV5-8
j_call: TRBJ2-4
cdr3_aa: CASSPTGTGLYIQYF

v_call: TRBV6-2/TRBV6-3
j_call: TRBJ2-7
cdr3_aa: CASSYSTGGDEQYF

v_call: TRBV28
j_call: TRBJ2-7
cdr3_aa: CASSLAGYGEYF

v_call: TRBV5-1
j_call: TRBJ1-3
cdr3_aa: CASSLGDISGNTIYF

v_call: TRBV15
j_call: TRBJ1-3
cdr3_aa: CATTVDRAINTIYF

v_call: TRBV5-1
j_call: TRBJ2-5
cdr3_aa: CASRLAGVQETQYF

v_call: TRBV27
j_call: TRBJ2-3
cdr3_aa: CASGQWGRASTDTQYF

v_call: TRBV3-1/TRBV3-2
j_call: TRBJ2-5
cdr3_aa: CASSQDGRRETQYF

v_call: TRBV2
j_call: TRBJ2-1
cdr3_aa: CASSEYRNYNEQFF

v_call: TRBV29-1
j_call: TRBJ2-7
cdr3_aa: CSARSNYEQYF

v_call: TRBV29-1
j_call: TRBJ1-5
cdr3_aa: CSVVSQGDAVNQPQHF

v_call: TRBV28
j_call: TRBJ2-1
cdr3_aa: CASRLGGGSYNEQFF

v_call: TRBV6-1
j_call: TRBJ2-1
cdr3_aa: CASSEFRFSNDEQFF

v_call: TRBV10-2
j_call: TRBJ1-1
cdr3_aa: CASSQDRGTEAFF

v_call: TRBV4-2
j_call: TRBJ1-1
cdr3_aa: CASSQGGGGRRANTEAFF

v_call: TRBV10-3
j_call: TRBJ2-5
cdr3_aa: CAVQEGTGAETQYF

v_call: TRBV6-5
j_call: TRBJ1-1
cdr3_aa: CASSYSSSGGNTEAFF

v_call: TRBV28
j_call: TRBJ2-7
cdr3_aa: CASRVSGSPYEQYF

v_call: TRBV6-5
j_call: TRBJ2-7
cdr3_aa: CASGNYGMGEQYF

v_call: TRBV7-5
j_call: TRBJ1-1
cdr3_aa: CARSALWAWGRVTEAFF

v_call: TRBV7-2
j_call: TRBJ2-1
cdr3_aa: CASRLLAGGYNEQFF

v_call: TRBV7-8
j_call: TRBJ2-2
cdr3_aa: CANGLAENTGELFF

v_call: TRBV5-8
j_call: TRBJ1-2
cdr3_aa: CASSLYAGGGYGYTF

v_call: TRBV9
j_call: TRBJ1-5
cdr3_aa: CASSVSGTGVVCNQPQHF

v_call: TRBV29-1
j_call: TRBJ2-1
cdr3_aa: CSVGITGNEQFF

v_call: TRBV21-1
j_call: TRBJ1-1
cdr3_aa: CASSPRGPMNTEAFF

v_call: TRBV9
j_call: TRBJ2-1
cdr3_aa: CASSAGTTYNEQFF

v_call: TRBV4-2
j_call: TRBJ1-3
cdr3_aa: CASSQGQGAGAGNTIYF

v_call: TRBV19
j_call: TRBJ2-3
cdr3_aa: CASSSGLAGADTQYF

v_call: TRBV19
j_call: TRBJ1-3
cdr3_aa: CASSMGGSGNTIYF

v_call: TRBV9
j_call: TRBJ2-1
cdr3_aa: CASSVLGQPSYNEQFF

v_call: TRBV29-1
j_call: TRBJ2-3
cdr3_aa: CSVAGGSWSDTQYF

v_call: TRBV7-9
j_call: TRBJ1-1
cdr3_aa: CASSALTESTEAFF

v_call: TRBV10-3
j_call: TRBJ2-6
cdr3_aa: CAISESRTTTGANVLTF

v_call: TRBV19
j_call: TRBJ1-5
cdr3_aa: CASSIFSGSSNQPQHF

v_call: TRBV20-1
j_call: TRBJ2-3
cdr3_aa: CSARGTSTDTQYF

v_call: TRBV11-2
j_call: TRBJ2-7
cdr3_aa: CASSLGGRAYEQYF

v_call: TRBV2
j_call: TRBJ2-1
cdr3_aa: CASSEALRGEQFF

v_call: TRBV7-2
j_call: TRBJ1-2
cdr3_aa: CASSPQGDYGYTF

v_call: TRBV5-6
j_call: TRBJ2-7
cdr3_aa: CASSLTVGDYEQYF

v_call: TRBV19
j_call: TRBJ1-5
cdr3_aa: CASSVQGTNQPQHF

v_call: TRBV6-5
j_call: TRBJ2-5
cdr3_aa: CASSIPLTGYQTQYF

v_call: TRBV3-1/TRBV3-2
j_call: TRBJ1-6
cdr3_aa: CASSLGQGSPLHF

v_call: TRBV7-2
j_call: TRBJ2-3
cdr3_aa: CASRFPRQGPLLDTQYF

v_call: TRBV4-1
j_call: TRBJ2-7
cdr3_aa: CASSTQGALDEQYF

v_call: TRBV7-9
j_call: TRBJ1-1
cdr3_aa: CASSLGQNTEAFF

v_call: TRBV5-4
j_call: TRBJ2-7
cdr3_aa: CASSLNSGPYGSYEQYF

v_call: TRBV6-5
j_call: TRBJ1-4
cdr3_aa: CASSSRALGEKLFF

v_call: TRBV18
j_call: TRBJ1-4
cdr3_aa: CASSPPDRSEKLFF

v_call: TRBV10-3
j_call: TRBJ1-3
cdr3_aa: CAMSSGNTIYF

v_call: TRBV10-2
j_call: TRBJ2-7
cdr3_aa: CASSESRTYEQYF

v_call: TRBV7-8
j_call: TRBJ2-3
cdr3_aa: CASSPGLAGRTDTQYF